This section outlines one T cell receptor (beta chain) sequence together with its context. This sample stems from a study of blood T cells in healthy people across ages. A second PCR, run for about 7 to 11 cycles, used a sample-barcoded 5' primer plus a J-beta primer mix. MiXCR, run by TCRdb on the 5' RACE reads, gives a single entry per CDR3 protein. The sample has hundreds of thousands of distinct CDR3 sequences; about half are singletons. All donors came from Russia, were Caucasian and healthy, and spanned ages roughly 6 to 95. Trimming took 3 bases from V and 9 from J; bases not matched to a gene: 9. The CDR3 contains 14 residues. Germline values: CDR1 GTSNPN, CDR2 SVGIG (reference sequence).

The sequence was obtained from a man of 80 years or more in good health. The chain joins TRBV30 to TRBJ2-3; TRBD2 matches at 10 bases. Sequenced sample: blood. The CDR3 region has the DNA TGTGCCTGGAGGTCTAGCGGGAGCGAAAGCACGCAGTATTTT. Translated, it gives CAWRSSGSESTQYF.